In its sample, the clone carrying this TCR beta chain was seen once. This entry comes from a study of tumor T cells in aggressive B-cell lymphoma. From germline, CDR1 is WSHSY and CDR2 SAAADI. The CDR3 is 12 residues long. Trimming left V 0 bases short and J 3 bases short, with 2 bases between. The method was immunoSEQ multiplex PCR; TCRdb's version includes in-frame clones alone and lacks a portion of them. Among approximately 1,000 clones, roughly four fifths were seen once, and the ten largest hold about 8%. The origin of this receptor is an adult with diffuse large B cell lymphoma. V usage is TRBV10-2 and J usage is TRBJ2-5; D ambiguous. The sample consisted of tumor tissue. CDR3 in amino acids: CASSESEETQYF. The CDR3 DNA reads TGCGCCAGCAGTGAGTCCGAAGAGACCCAGTACTTC.